Listed below are T cell receptor beta chains from one sample, sequenced in a study of cytomegalovirus exposure and HLA in healthy donors. The method was immunoSEQ multiplex PCR; TCRdb's version includes in-frame clones alone and lacks a portion of them. The sample contains roughly 56,000 clones, roughly 94% of which appear only once. The source material was PBMCs. The receptor source for this set is a man younger than 35 in good health and CMV-seronegative. Each CDR3 is given with its conserved first and last residue. D genes are given only for firm matches. Expanded clones get a size class; other rows say once, few or many, or leave the size out.

V: TRBV28; D: -; J: TRBJ1-2; size: once; CDR3: CASSLIQGGHGYTF; DNA: TGTGCCAGCAGTTTAATCCAGGGAGGCCATGGCTACACCTTC
V: TRBV30; D: TRBD2; J: TRBJ2-1; size: -; CDR3: CAWSAFRTSGSDSSYNEQFF; DNA: TGTGCCTGGAGTGCTTTCAGGACTAGCGGGAGCGATAGCTCCTACAATGAGCAGTTCTTC
V: TRBV5-1; D: -; J: TRBJ2-3; size: -; CDR3: CASSLGRDTDTQYF; DNA: TGCGCCAGCAGCTTGGGCCGGGACACAGATACGCAGTATTTT
V: TRBV2; D: TRBD2; J: TRBJ2-1; size: -; CDR3: CASSSGTSGRYEQFF; DNA: TGTGCCAGCAGTTCCGGGACTAGCGGGAGATATGAGCAGTTCTTC
V: TRBV2; D: -; J: TRBJ2-4; size: -; CDR3: CASTDSNIQYF; DNA: TGTGCCAGCACCGACAGTAACATTCAGTACTTC
V: TRBV5-1; D: TRBD2; J: TRBJ2-7; size: -; CDR3: CASSLDAGEGYEQYF; DNA: TGCGCCAGCAGCTTGGACGCGGGAGAAGGATACGAGCAGTACTTC
V: TRBV28; D: TRBD1; J: TRBJ2-2; size: -; CDR3: CASSLGPGGTGELFF; DNA: TGTGCCAGCAGTTTAGGTCCAGGGGGAACCGGGGAGCTGTTTTTT
V: TRBV19; D: -; J: TRBJ2-1; size: once; CDR3: CASSANAGTLKGHNEQFF; DNA: TGTGCCAGTAGTGCAAACGCCGGGACATTAAAGGGGCACAATGAGCAGTTCTTC
V: TRBV5-1; D: -; J: TRBJ1-1; size: -; CDR3: CASSLGGDTEAFF; DNA: TGCGCCAGCAGCTTGGGGGGAGACACTGAAGCTTTCTTT
V: TRBV7-9; D: -; J: TRBJ2-3; size: -; CDR3: CASSAGLLTDTQYF; DNA: TGTGCCAGCAGCGCCGGACTCCTCACAGATACGCAGTATTTT
V: TRBV7-9; D: TRBD1; J: TRBJ2-7; size: -; CDR3: CASRPTGQGSYEQYF; DNA: TGTGCCAGCAGACCTACGGGACAGGGGTCCTACGAGCAGTACTTC
V: TRBV29-1; D: -; J: TRBJ1-3; size: -; CDR3: CSVGAADSGNTIYF; DNA: TGCAGCGTTGGAGCTGCCGACTCTGGAAACACCATATATTTT
V: TRBV7-8; D: TRBD2; J: TRBJ2-3; size: -; CDR3: CASSLIWLAGSTDTQYF; DNA: TGTGCCAGCAGCTTAATTTGGCTAGCGGGTAGCACAGATACGCAGTATTTT
V: TRBV19; D: TRBD1; J: TRBJ1-1; size: -; CDR3: CASSAQPGQGYTEAFF; DNA: TGTGCCAGTAGTGCCCAGCCGGGACAGGGTTACACTGAAGCTTTCTTT
V: TRBV18; D: TRBD1; J: TRBJ1-1; size: -; CDR3: CASSRNRDSPTFF; DNA: TGTGCCAGCTCACGCAACCGGGACAGCCCGACTTTCTTT
V: TRBV2; D: -; J: TRBJ1-1; size: -; CDR3: CASRELNTEAFF; DNA: TGTGCCAGCAGAGAGTTAAACACTGAAGCTTTCTTT
V: TRBV18; D: TRBD2; J: TRBJ2-1; size: -; CDR3: CASSPSLGEGEQFF; DNA: TGTGCCAGCTCACCATCCCTTGGGGAGGGGGAGCAGTTCTTC
V: TRBV4-1; D: TRBD1; J: TRBJ1-2; size: -; CDR3: CASSQGDRGDNYGYTF; DNA: TGCGCCAGCAGCCAAGGGGACAGGGGGGATAACTATGGCTACACCTTC
V: TRBV14; D: TRBD1; J: TRBJ1-2; size: once; CDR3: CASGTGKISGYTF; DNA: TGTGCCAGCGGGACAGGGAAGATTAGTGGCTACACCTTC
V: TRBV9; D: -; J: TRBJ2-3; size: -; CDR3: CASSVITSGLRDTQYF; DNA: TGTGCCAGCAGCGTAATTACTTCGGGACTTCGGGATACGCAGTATTTT
V: TRBV28; D: -; J: TRBJ1-2; size: -; CDR3: CASSFGAGNYGYTF; DNA: TGTGCCAGCAGTTTTGGGGCCGGTAACTATGGCTACACCTTC
V: TRBV4-2; D: TRBD1; J: TRBJ1-3; size: once; CDR3: CASSLDRQGAGNTIYF; DNA: TGTGCCAGCAGCCTCGACAGACAGGGGGCTGGAAACACCATATATTTT
V: TRBV7-2; D: -; J: TRBJ2-2; size: -; CDR3: CASRKEYTGELFF; DNA: TGTGCCAGCAGAAAAGAGTACACCGGGGAGCTGTTTTTT
V: TRBV10-2; D: -; J: TRBJ1-5; size: -; CDR3: CASSSLTRQPQHF; DNA: TGCGCCAGCAGTTCGTTAACGCGACAGCCCCAGCATTTT
V: TRBV6-1; D: TRBD1; J: TRBJ1-2; size: -; CDR3: CASSPQGVAFRGYTF; DNA: TGTGCCAGCAGCCCCCAGGGGGTGGCCTTTCGTGGCTACACCTTC
V: TRBV7-9; D: TRBD1; J: TRBJ1-4; size: once; CDR3: CASSLPRQGSEKLFF; DNA: TGTGCCAGCAGCTTACCTAGACAGGGAAGTGAAAAACTGTTTTTT
V: TRBV4-3; D: -; J: TRBJ2-1; size: -; CDR3: CASSQGMGGEQFF; DNA: TGCGCCAGCAGCCAAGGAATGGGAGGTGAGCAGTTCTTC
V: TRBV5-1; D: TRBD2; J: TRBJ2-1; size: -; CDR3: CASYLAGKMNEQFF; DNA: TGCGCCAGTTACCTAGCGGGAAAAATGAATGAGCAGTTCTTC
V: TRBV19; D: -; J: TRBJ1-5; size: -; CDR3: CASSIEGGNQPQHF; DNA: TGTGCCAGTAGTATCGAGGGTGGCAATCAGCCCCAGCATTTT
V: TRBV5-1; D: TRBD1; J: TRBJ1-1; size: -; CDR3: CASSYGQADLGNAEAFF; DNA: TGCGCCAGCAGCTACGGACAGGCGGATTTGGGGAACGCTGAAGCTTTCTTT
V: TRBV7-2; D: TRBD2; J: TRBJ2-3; size: -; CDR3: CASSYGLAGSTDTQYF; DNA: TGTGCCAGCAGTTATGGACTAGCGGGAAGCACAGATACGCAGTATTTT
V: TRBV28; D: TRBD1; J: TRBJ1-5; size: -; CDR3: CASRGDREGGNQPQHF; DNA: TGTGCCAGCAGGGGGGACAGGGAAGGTGGCAATCAGCCCCAGCATTTT
V: TRBV4-1; D: TRBD1; J: TRBJ1-5; size: -; CDR3: CASSQDGGQGNQPQHF; DNA: TGCGCCAGCAGCCAAGATGGTGGACAGGGGAATCAGCCCCAGCATTTT
V: TRBV5-1; D: TRBD1; J: TRBJ1-1; size: -; CDR3: CASSVGTGGGEAFF; DNA: TGCGCCAGCAGCGTCGGGACAGGGGGTGGTGAAGCTTTCTTT
V: TRBV28; D: -; J: TRBJ2-2; size: -; CDR3: CASSSAGTGTGELFF; DNA: TGTGCCAGCAGTTCGGCGGGGACGGGCACCGGGGAGCTGTTTTTT
V: TRBV9; D: TRBD2; J: TRBJ2-7; size: -; CDR3: CASSSRETSGKFEQYF; DNA: TGTGCCAGCAGCTCCCGGGAAACTAGCGGGAAATTCGAGCAGTACTTC
V: TRBV18; D: -; J: TRBJ2-2; size: -; CDR3: CASSPRGAGELFF; DNA: TGTGCCAGCTCACCACGAGGAGCCGGGGAGCTGTTTTTT
V: TRBV11-1; D: TRBD1; J: TRBJ2-5; size: -; CDR3: CASSLSTGGGETQYF; DNA: TGTGCCAGCAGCTTATCCACAGGGGGAGGAGAGACCCAGTACTTC
V: TRBV6-5; D: TRBD2; J: TRBJ2-1; size: -; CDR3: CASSYSGLAGNEQFF; DNA: TGTGCCAGCAGTTACTCGGGACTAGCGGGAAATGAGCAGTTCTTC
V: TRBV28; D: -; J: TRBJ2-7; size: -; CDR3: CASKLLRPGDGTSYEQYF; DNA: TGTGCCAGCAAACTTCTTCGGCCAGGGGATGGGACCTCCTACGAGCAGTACTTC
V: TRBV28; D: TRBD1; J: TRBJ1-2; size: -; CDR3: CASSSQTGSNYGYTF; DNA: TGTGCCAGCAGTTCGCAGACAGGGTCCAACTATGGCTACACCTTC
V: TRBV28; D: -; J: TRBJ1-3; size: -; CDR3: CASSLGGGGGNTIYF; DNA: TGTGCCAGCAGCCTCGGAGGGGGGGGTGGAAACACCATATATTTT
V: TRBV11-3; D: -; J: TRBJ2-2; size: -; CDR3: CASTNTGELFF; DNA: TGTGCCAGTACGAACACCGGGGAGCTGTTTTTT
V: TRBV6-5; D: -; J: TRBJ1-1; size: -; CDR3: CASRRQANTEAFF; DNA: TGTGCCAGCAGACGACAGGCAAACACTGAAGCTTTCTTT
V: TRBV7-6; D: -; J: TRBJ1-1; size: -; CDR3: CASSSLADSGTEAFF; DNA: TGTGCCAGCAGCTCCCTTGCGGACAGTGGCACTGAAGCTTTCTTT
V: TRBV27; D: -; J: TRBJ1-2; size: -; CDR3: CASSEINGNLGTYGYTF; DNA: TGTGCCAGCAGTGAGATTAATGGTAACCTAGGCACTTATGGCTACACCTTC
V: TRBV30; D: TRBD1; J: TRBJ2-5; size: -; CDR3: CAGTGTGPLQETQYF; DNA: TGTGCCGGAACAGGGACAGGGCCACTCCAAGAGACCCAGTACTTC
V: TRBV7-7; D: -; J: TRBJ2-1; size: -; CDR3: CASSLSTIWGHNEQFF; DNA: TGTGCCAGCAGCCTAAGCACAATATGGGGCCACAATGAGCAGTTCTTC
V: TRBV9; D: -; J: TRBJ2-3; size: -; CDR3: CASQSGRNLDTQYF; DNA: TGTGCCAGTCAGTCAGGGAGGAACTTAGATACGCAGTATTTT
V: TRBV11-2; D: -; J: TRBJ1-1; size: -; CDR3: CASSLVQGTEAFF; DNA: TGTGCCAGCAGCTTAGTACAGGGCACTGAAGCTTTCTTT
V: TRBV28; D: -; J: TRBJ1-2; size: once; CDR3: CASSFSGALNYGYTF; DNA: TGTGCCAGCAGTTTTTCAGGGGCACTGAACTATGGCTACACCTTC
V: TRBV4-1; D: -; J: TRBJ2-1; size: -; CDR3: CASSPGRDLEQFF; DNA: TGCGCCAGCAGCCCAGGCAGGGACTTGGAGCAGTTCTTC
V: TRBV6-1; D: TRBD1; J: TRBJ2-3; size: -; CDR3: CASTTGQGGADTQYF; DNA: TGTGCCAGCACCACGGGACAGGGAGGGGCAGATACGCAGTATTTT
V: TRBV7-2; D: TRBD2; J: TRBJ2-1; size: once; CDR3: CASSSPGLAGVGEQFF; DNA: TGTGCCAGCAGCTCGCCGGGACTAGCGGGAGTAGGGGAGCAGTTCTTC
V: TRBV7-6; D: TRBD1; J: TRBJ1-1; size: -; CDR3: CASSSRTGLNANTEAFF; DNA: TGTGCCAGCAGCTCGCGGACAGGGTTAAACGCGAACACTGAAGCTTTCTTT